Included here is one T cell receptor beta chain sequence, with context. This record comes from a study of T cell changes during pregnancy in multiple sclerosis. Sequencing was performed with immunoSEQ multiplex PCR; in TCRdb, only in-frame clones are kept and a portion is missing. This sample has just over 35,000 clones, with roughly 93% found just once. Germline loops: CDR1 SGHTA, CDR2 FQGTGA. V was clipped by 2 bases and J by 1 base; unmatched bases: 0. CDR3 length equals 14 residues. Sequencing used CD4+ T cells from peripheral blood mononuclear cells, obtained in the first trimester of pregnancy. The clonotype comes from a female donor with multiple sclerosis, enrolled in a pregnancy study. The genes are TRBV7-3 and TRBJ2-3, with TRBD1 matching 7 bases. The CDR3 DNA sequence: TGTGCCAGCAGCTTAGGACAGGGCACAGATACGCAGTATTTT. Protein product: CASSLGQGTDTQYF.